The rows below give T cell receptor beta chains drawn from one sample of a study of technical replicates of blood from several donors. The repertoire was sequenced with immunoSEQ multiplex PCR; TCRdb's copy has only in-frame clones and lacks some. The table includes 75,000 to 95,000 clones, 94% detected once. Input material: T cells isolated from PBMCs. The origin of the receptors is a human donor in good health. Both conserved end residues are part of each CDR3. The D gene is left open where the match is weak. A clone size is listed for some rows: how often the clone was seen (once, few, many), or a class if it is expanded.

clone size	D gene	V gene	J gene	CDR3 length	CDR3 DNA	CDR3 protein
NA	TRBD2	TRBV4-1	TRBJ2-5	16	TGCGCCAGCAGCCAAGAGACTAGCGGGAATAGGGAGACCCAGTACTTC	CASSQETSGNRETQYF
NA	TRBD1	TRBV5-1	TRBJ2-7	15	TGCGCCAGCAGCTGGCGCCCCGGGACAGGGAACGAGCAGTACTTC	CASSWRPGTGNEQYF
NA	TRBD2	TRBV2	TRBJ2-1	13	TGTGCCATCGAGCGGGAGGGTTACAATGAGCAGTTCTTC	CAIEREGYNEQFF
NA	TRBD1	TRBV27	TRBJ2-1	15	TGTGCCAGCCACCCACAGGGGGTCACCTACAATGAGCAGTTCTTC	CASHPQGVTYNEQFF
NA	TRBD1	TRBV11-1	TRBJ2-7	15	TGTGCCAGCAGCTTAAGACAGGGGGGCTCCCTGGAGCAGTACTTC	CASSLRQGGSLEQYF
NA	NA	TRBV27	TRBJ2-7	12	TGTGCCAGCAGCACAGTGCACGGCGAGCAGTACTTC	CASSTVHGEQYF
NA	TRBD2	TRBV5-4	TRBJ2-3	16	TGTGCCAGCAGCCCCACTAGCGGGAGCCCCACAGATACGCAGTATTTT	CASSPTSGSPTDTQYF
NA	NA	TRBV5-1	TRBJ2-5	13	TGCGCCAGCAGCTTGGACCCCCGAGCGACCCAGTACTTC	CASSLDPRATQYF
NA	NA	TRBV7-9	TRBJ2-7	15	TGTGCCAGCAGCTTCCGACAGGCGAGTGCCTACGAGCAGTACTTC	CASSFRQASAYEQYF
NA	NA	TRBV6-1	TRBJ1-1	13	TGTGCCAGCAGTGAAGGGGCGATGACTGAAGCTTTCTTT	CASSEGAMTEAFF
NA	TRBD2	TRBV6-6	TRBJ2-1	13	TGTGCCAGCAGGACTAGCGGTAACAATGAGCAGTTCTTC	CASRTSGNNEQFF
NA	TRBD2	TRBV5-1	TRBJ2-3	14	TGCGCCAGCAGCTTGGCTAGCGGGAGTGATACGCAGTATTTT	CASSLASGSDTQYF
NA	NA	TRBV28	TRBJ2-7	14	TGTGCCAGCACCGAGAAGGGGGAGTCCTACGAGCAGTACTTC	CASTEKGESYEQYF
once	NA	TRBV30	TRBJ1-5	13	TGTGCCTGGAGCCGGGACAAAAATCAGCCCCAGCATTTT	CAWSRDKNQPQHF
NA	NA	TRBV27	TRBJ1-2	14	TGTGCCAGCAGTCGTCAGGGTCCTAACTATGGCTACACCTTC	CASSRQGPNYGYTF
few	NA	TRBV7-7	TRBJ2-1	14	TGTGCTAGCAGCTTAGATGGTGCGAGGGATGAGCAGTTCTTC	CASSLDGARDEQFF
NA	TRBD2	TRBV7-2	TRBJ2-3	14	TGTGCCAGCAGCTTAGGGCCCCGGGCGGGAGGGCAGTATTTT	CASSLGPRAGGQYF
NA	TRBD2	TRBV4-1	TRBJ2-1	16	TGCGCCAGCAGCCGAAAAGGACTAGATTATCCCAATGAGCAGTTCTTC	CASSRKGLDYPNEQFF
NA	NA	TRBV29-1	TRBJ2-5	15	TGCAGCGTTGAAGATCAGAGCAGGGTTGCTGAGACCCAGTACTTC	CSVEDQSRVAETQYF
NA	NA	TRBV14	TRBJ1-1	15	TGTGCCAGCAGCCGCGGGGGGGGCAGTAACACTGAAGCTTTCTTT	CASSRGGGSNTEAFF
NA	TRBD2	TRBV5-1	TRBJ2-3	14	TGCGCCAGCAGTCTAGCGGGAGGGTTGGATACGCAGTATTTT	CASSLAGGLDTQYF
NA	TRBD2	TRBV7-2	TRBJ2-7	13	TGTGCCAGCAGCCCGGGGACTAAATACGAGCAGTACTTC	CASSPGTKYEQYF
NA	NA	TRBV29-1	TRBJ1-3	16	TGCAGCGTTGAAACCGCGGCGTACGGGGCTGGAAACACCATATATTTT	CSVETAAYGAGNTIYF
NA	TRBD1	TRBV5-8	TRBJ2-1	12	TGTGCCAGCAGCCTGACAGGGCTTGAGCAGTTCTTC	CASSLTGLEQFF
NA	NA	TRBV5-5	TRBJ1-2	13	TGTGCCGGGTCAGGGTCAGATCTCTATGGCTACACCTTC	CAGSGSDLYGYTF
NA	NA	TRBV6-4	TRBJ2-1	20	TGTGCCAGCAGTGCTCTCCCCTCCACCACTAGCACCCCTTCCTACAATGAGCAGTTCTTC	CASSALPSTTSTPSYNEQFF
NA	TRBD1	TRBV28	TRBJ1-1	16	TGTGCCAGCAGACCGGAAGAGGACAGGTATGGCACTGAAGCTTTCTTT	CASRPEEDRYGTEAFF
once	TRBD2	TRBV5-1	TRBJ2-1	14	TGCGCCAGCAGCTCTACTAGCGGGACGGATGAGCAGTTCTTC	CASSSTSGTDEQFF
NA	TRBD2	TRBV2	TRBJ2-3	15	TGTGCCAGCAGACTACTAGCGGGTGGTACAGATACGCAGTATTTT	CASRLLAGGTDTQYF
NA	TRBD2	TRBV5-1	TRBJ2-5	17	TGCGCCAGCAGCCGGTCGACTAGCGGGAGCCTCCAAGAGACCCAGTACTTC	CASSRSTSGSLQETQYF
NA	TRBD2	TRBV6-1	TRBJ2-7	14	TGTGCCGGAGCCCAGGGACTAGCGGACTACGAGCAGTACTTC	CAGAQGLADYEQYF
NA	TRBD1	TRBV6-5	TRBJ1-2	15	TGTGCCAGCAGCCGTGGTGGCAGGGGGAACTATGGCTACACCTTC	CASSRGGRGNYGYTF
NA	NA	TRBV7-9	TRBJ1-1	17	TGTGCCAGCAGCTTCAGAAGCCCGGACAGCCACTACACTGAAGCTTTCTTT	CASSFRSPDSHYTEAFF
once	NA	TRBV29-1	TRBJ1-1	13	TGCAGCGTTGATACAGATATGAACACTGAAGCTTTCTTT	CSVDTDMNTEAFF
NA	NA	TRBV27	TRBJ2-1	12	TGTGCCAGCAGTTTAATAGGAGGTGAGCAGTTCTTC	CASSLIGGEQFF
NA	TRBD1	TRBV6-5	TRBJ2-7	15	TGTGCCAGCAGAGCCGGGACAGGGAGCTCCTACGAGCAGTACTTC	CASRAGTGSSYEQYF
NA	NA	TRBV28	TRBJ2-3	14	TGTGCCAGCAGTCTCGAAGACAGAACAGATACGCAGTATTTT	CASSLEDRTDTQYF
NA	NA	TRBV7-6	TRBJ1-3	13	TGTGCCAGCAGACAGGGCTCTGGAAACACCATATATTTT	CASRQGSGNTIYF
NA	NA	TRBV9	TRBJ2-7	13	TGTGCCAGCAGCGCCGACTCAGCCTACGAGCAGTACTTC	CASSADSAYEQYF
once	NA	TRBV9	TRBJ1-1	12	TGTGCCAGCAGCGACGGAGTAACTGAAGCTTTCTTT	CASSDGVTEAFF
NA	NA	TRBV7-3	TRBJ1-1	13	TGTGCCAGCAGCTACGACAGGTTGACTGAAGCTTTCTTT	CASSYDRLTEAFF
NA	TRBD1	TRBV19	TRBJ2-7	14	TGTGCCAGTAGTGTACAGGGGGCTGACTACGAGCAGTACTTC	CASSVQGADYEQYF
NA	NA	TRBV7-9	TRBJ2-3	16	TGTGCCAGCAGCTTAGCGCTAGCCGCCGACCCTGATACGCAGTATTTT	CASSLALAADPDTQYF
NA	NA	TRBV30	TRBJ1-1	13	TGTGCCTGGAGTGTTTCCGGGGGCACTGAAGCTTTCTTT	CAWSVSGGTEAFF
NA	TRBD2	TRBV15	TRBJ2-3	15	TGTGCCACCAGCCCTACTAGCGGGAGAGTTGGTACGCAGTATTTT	CATSPTSGRVGTQYF